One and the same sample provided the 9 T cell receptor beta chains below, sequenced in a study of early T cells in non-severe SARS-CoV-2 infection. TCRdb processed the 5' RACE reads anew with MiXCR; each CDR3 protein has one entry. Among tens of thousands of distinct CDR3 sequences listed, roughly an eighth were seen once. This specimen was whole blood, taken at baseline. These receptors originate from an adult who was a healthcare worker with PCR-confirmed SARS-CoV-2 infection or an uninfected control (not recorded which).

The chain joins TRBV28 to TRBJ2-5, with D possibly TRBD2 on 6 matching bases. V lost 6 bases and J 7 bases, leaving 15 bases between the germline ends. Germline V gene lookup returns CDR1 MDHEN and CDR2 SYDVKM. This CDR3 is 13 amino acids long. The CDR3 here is CASSPDARGTQYF. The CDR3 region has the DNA TGTGCCAGCAGCCCGGACGCGCGGGGGACCCAGTACTTC. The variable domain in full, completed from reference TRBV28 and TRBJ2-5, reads DVKVTQSSRYLVKRTGEKVFLECVQDMDHENMFWYRQDPGLGLRLIYFSYDVKMKEKGDIPEGYSVSREKKERFSLILESASTNQTSMYLCASSPDARGTQYFGPGTRLLVL.

CDR3 sequence: CASPLTEYLLYSNQPQHF. The DNA for the CDR3 is TGCGCCAGTCCTCTGACCGAATATCTCCTTTATAGCAATCAGCCCCAGCATTTT. V is TRBV23-1 and J is TRBJ1-5; D unresolved. TRBV23-1 is filed as an ORF, its function uncertain. The CDR3 is made up of 18 amino acids. The V gene lost 9 bases and the J gene lost 0 bases, with 24 bases spanning the gap.

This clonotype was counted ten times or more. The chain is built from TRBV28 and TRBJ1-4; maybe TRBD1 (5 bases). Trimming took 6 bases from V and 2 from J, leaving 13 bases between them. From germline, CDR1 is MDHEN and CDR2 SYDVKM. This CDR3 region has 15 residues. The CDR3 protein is CASRLGGATNEKLFF. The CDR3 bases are TGTGCCAGCAGGTTAGGAGGGGCGACTAATGAAAAACTGTTTTTT.

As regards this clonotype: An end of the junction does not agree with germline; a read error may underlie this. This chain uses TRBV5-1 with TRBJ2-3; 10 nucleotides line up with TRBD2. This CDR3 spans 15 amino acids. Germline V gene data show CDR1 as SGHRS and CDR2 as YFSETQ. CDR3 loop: CAGSLAGAITDTQYF. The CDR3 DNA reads TGCGCCGGCAGCCTAGCGGGGGCGATCACAGATACGCAGTATTTT. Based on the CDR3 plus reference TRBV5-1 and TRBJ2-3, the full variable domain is KAGVTQTPRYLIKTRGQQVTLSCSPISGHRSVSWYQQTPGQGLQFLFEYFSETQRNKGNFPGRFSGRQFSNSRSEMNVSTLELGDSALYLCAGSLAGAITDTQYFGPGTRLTVL.

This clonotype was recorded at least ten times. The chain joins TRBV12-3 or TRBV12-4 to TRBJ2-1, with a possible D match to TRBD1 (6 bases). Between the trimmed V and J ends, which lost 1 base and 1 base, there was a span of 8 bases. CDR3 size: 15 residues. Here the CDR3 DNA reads TGTGCCAGCAGTTTAGGGGGGCCATCCTACAATGAGCAGTTCTTC. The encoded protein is CASSLGGPSYNEQFF.

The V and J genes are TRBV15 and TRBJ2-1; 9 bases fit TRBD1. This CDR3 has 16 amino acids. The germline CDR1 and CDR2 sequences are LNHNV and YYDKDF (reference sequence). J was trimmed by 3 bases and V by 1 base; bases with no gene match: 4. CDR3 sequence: CATSRGDRGGYNEQFF. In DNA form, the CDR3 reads TGTGCCACCAGCAGAGGCGACAGGGGGGGCTACAATGAGCAGTTCTTC.

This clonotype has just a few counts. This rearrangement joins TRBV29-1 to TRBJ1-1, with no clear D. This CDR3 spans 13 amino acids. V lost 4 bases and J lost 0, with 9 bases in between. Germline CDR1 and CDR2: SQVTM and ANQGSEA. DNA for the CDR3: TGCAGCGTTGGAAGGGCTATGAACACTGAAGCTTTCTTT. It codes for CSVGRAMNTEAFF.

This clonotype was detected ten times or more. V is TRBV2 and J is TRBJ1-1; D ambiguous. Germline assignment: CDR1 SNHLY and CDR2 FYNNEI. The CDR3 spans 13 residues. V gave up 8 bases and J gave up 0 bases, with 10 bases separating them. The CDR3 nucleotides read TGTGCCAGCGGTCAGCGGATGAACACTGAAGCTTTCTTT. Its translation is CASGQRMNTEAFF.

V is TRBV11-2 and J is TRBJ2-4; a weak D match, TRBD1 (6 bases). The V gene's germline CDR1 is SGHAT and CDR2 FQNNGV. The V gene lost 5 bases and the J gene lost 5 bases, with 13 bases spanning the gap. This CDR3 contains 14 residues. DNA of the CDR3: TGTGCCAGCAGCCCCGCGCCAGGGGAAAACATTCAGTACTTC. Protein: CASSPAPGENIQYF. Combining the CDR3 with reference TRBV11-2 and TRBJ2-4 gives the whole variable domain EAGVAQSPRYKIIEKRQSVAFWCNPISGHATLYWYQQILGQGPKLLIQFQNNGVVDDSQLPKDRFSAERLKGVDSTLKIQPAKLEDSAVYLCASSPAPGENIQYFGAGTRLSVL.